This T cell receptor beta chain was recorded in a study of T cells in Graves' hyperthyroidism and ophthalmopathy (dated by TCRdb to between 2018 and 2020). At the level of the whole study: Peripheral blood samples were taken at initial diagnosis, before any treatment was given. To identify TCR V-J signatures that set the groups apart, the researchers used a discovery cohort of more than 95 patients, made up of 40 to 45 with Graves' ophthalmopathy and about 55 with stable Graves' hyperthyroidism. Prospective prediction of ophthalmopathy was tested in an independent validation cohort of under 20 hyperthyroidism patients and roughly 16 patients who later progressed to ophthalmopathy. The approximately 100 discovery patients were divided at random into training and test sets in a 7:3 ratio. The study also compared thyroid tissue and blood T-cell repertoires from more than five Graves' hyperthyroidism patients. After sampling, hyperthyroidism patients received methimazole starting at 30 mg daily, and ophthalmopathy patients received high-dose intravenous methylprednisolone. The paper describes TCR Vbeta CDR3 sequencing of 135 peripheral blood samples, made up of some 42 ophthalmopathy patients, around 73 hyperthyroidism patients and roughly 17 progressor patients.

Stable Graves' hyperthyroidism was defined as the absence of progression to ophthalmopathy over 18 months of follow-up. Hyperthyroidism patients were aged 18 to 65 years and newly diagnosed, with disease duration of less than 2 months. Any patient with an uncontrolled infection, another autoimmune disease, pregnancy or lactation was excluded. Clinical symptoms, serum thyroxine and TRAb, thyroid ultrasound, and orbital computed tomography formed the basis for the diagnoses. Ficoll-Paque density gradient centrifugation was used to isolate PBMCs from approximately 11 ml of fresh peripheral blood. Total RNA was extracted with Trizol reagent, and quality was checked on an Agilent 2100 Bioanalyzer. As to this clonotype: It has no known antigen specificity. Nothing much larger sits one base from this clone, and base qualities are not available.

Study-wide conclusions, independent of this receptor: In validation, the model predicted progression to ophthalmopathy a median of 6.5 months before onset, with approximately 70% sensitivity and 72.22% specificity. Ophthalmopathy was separated from stable hyperthyroidism by a 13 V-J signature model, with 87.88% sensitivity and roughly 84% specificity obtained in cross-validation and 80%/75% obtained in testing. Most expanded thyroid clonotypes (frequency above 0.001) were also detected in blood, a finding suggesting that blood repertoires may reflect thyroid immune responses. Sample size was not statistically predetermined, and blinding of investigators to group allocation was not performed.

Amplification of TCR beta CDR3 regions was carried out from RNA transcripts. For the first round of RT-PCR on the TCR CDR3, the HTBI primer set was used together with the Qiagen OneStep RT-PCR kit. A second multiplex PCR round built the libraries, followed by size selection and purification. Sequencing of the libraries was done on an Illumina HiSeq2000 using paired-end 100 bp reads. On the study's bioinformatics: SOAPnuke was used to process the raw data, with reads discarded if the reads contained adapters or uncalled bases, had a mean Phred below 15, or lacked an exact constant-primer or identifier match. COPE v1.2.5 was used to merge the high-quality paired reads, and each unique nucleotide sequence was defined as a clonotype. MiTCR v1.1 was used to align the clonotypes against IMGT TRBV, TRBD and TRBJ reference segments. The analysis included only V-J combinations with a frequency above 0.0001, which together covered about 99% of the repertoires. A TCS score was defined as the ratio between F50 (clonal expansion) and ExV (chaos), using BLOSUM62-based TCRdist between CDR3 peptides within each V-J. Welch's t-statistics and random forest reduced roughly 500 V-J features to 10 to 15, which were used in a naive Bayes classifier (R e1071). TCRdb reprocessing: public reads trimmed at Q25 with fastp, clones called with MiXCR, in-frame beta chains kept. Rows merge per CDR3 protein into single entries with the most common DNA and genes. The V and J calls come from TCRdb's annotation, not from the publication. This sample comprises 600,000 to 750,000 distinct CDR3 sequences, about 18% of them detected only once. The ten biggest clones cover roughly a sixth of the sample.

CDR3 length: 13 amino acids, cysteine to phenylalanine. Only CDR3 DNA is held: 39 bases, read in frame from base 1. Taken from the germline V gene (reference sequence), the CDR1 and CDR2 loops are SEHNR and FQNEAQ. Trimming at the junction amounts to 6 bases on V and 9 bases on J, and the germline ends lie 15 bases apart. Sequenced material: blood. Rearrangement joined TRBV7-9 to TRBJ2-1; the D gene is unclear. This clonotype originated in a man aged 45-60 years with Graves' hyperthyroidism. The CDR3: CASSPKRPSEQFF. The DNA is TGTGCCAGCAGTCCCAAACGACCCAGTGAGCAGTTCTTC. Joined to the reference TRBV7-9 and TRBJ2-1 proteins, this CDR3 gives the full variable domain: DTGVSQNPRHKITKRGQNVTFRCDPISEHNRLYWYRQTLGQGPEFLTYFQNEAQLEKSRLLSDRFSAERPKGSFSTLEIQRTEQGDSAMYLCASSPKRPSEQFFGPGTRLTVL.